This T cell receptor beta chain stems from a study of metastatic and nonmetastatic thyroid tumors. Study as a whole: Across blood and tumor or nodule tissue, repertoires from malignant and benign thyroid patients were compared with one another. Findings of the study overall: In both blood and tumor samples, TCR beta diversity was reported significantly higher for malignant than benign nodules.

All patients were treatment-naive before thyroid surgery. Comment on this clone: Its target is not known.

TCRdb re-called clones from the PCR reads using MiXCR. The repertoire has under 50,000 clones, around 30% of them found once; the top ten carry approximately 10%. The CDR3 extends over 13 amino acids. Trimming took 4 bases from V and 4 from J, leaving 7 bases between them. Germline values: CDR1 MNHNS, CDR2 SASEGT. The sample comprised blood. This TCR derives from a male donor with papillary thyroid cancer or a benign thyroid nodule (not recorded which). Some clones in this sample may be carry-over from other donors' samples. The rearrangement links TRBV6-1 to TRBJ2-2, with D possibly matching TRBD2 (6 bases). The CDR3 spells CASSVGGTGELFF. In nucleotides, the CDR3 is TGTGCCAGCAGTGTGGGGGGCACCGGGGAGCTGTTTTTT.